One and the same sample provided the 14 T cell receptor beta chains below, sequenced in a study of blood T cell repertoires in COVID-19. The method was immunoSEQ multiplex PCR; TCRdb's version includes in-frame clones alone and lacks a portion of them. Among about 360,000 clones listed, more than 70% were seen once. The sample was peripheral blood. Receptor source: a man under 40 with active or convalescent COVID-19.

The chain couples TRBV6-2 or TRBV6-3 to TRBJ1-2; the D is unclear. This CDR3 region has 12 residues. Germline CDR1 and CDR2: MNHEY and SVGEGT. The V end lost 2 bases, the J end lost 8 bases, and 9 bases lay between the germline ends. The CDR3 bases are TGTGCCAGCAGTTACCGGGTAGACGGCTACACCTTC. It yields the protein CASSYRVDGYTF.

The chain recombines TRBV1 with TRBJ2-7; the table's D call TRBD2 went unverified against the DNA. TRBV1 is a pseudogene locus. The CDR3 spans 18 residues. The CDR3 loop reads CTSSQERERLAKRDEQYF. In DNA, the CDR3 is TGCACCAGCAGCCAAGAACGGGAAAGGCTAGCGAAAAGGGACGAGCAGTACTTC.

The CDR3 DNA reads as TGTGCCAGCAGTGAATCATCACAGATGAACACTGAAGCTTTCTTT. Amino acids: CASSESSQMNTEAFF. The chain is built from TRBV6-1 and TRBJ1-1; D is uncertain. Looked up from germline, CDR1 is MNHNS and CDR2 is SASEGT. V shed 2 bases and J shed 0 bases, with 10 bases lying between them. CDR3 size: 15 residues.

This chain connects TRBV6-2 or TRBV6-3 to TRBJ2-1; possible D gene TRBD2, 5 bases. The CDR3 runs 12 residues. The V end lost 5 bases, the J end lost 6 bases, and 8 bases lay between the germline ends. The germline CDR1 and CDR2 sequences are MNHEY and SVGEGT. The CDR3: CASSGRVNEQFF. For the CDR3, the DNA is TGTGCCAGCAGTGGGCGGGTCAATGAGCAGTTCTTC.

This clone was counted between two and nine times. The chain couples TRBV12-3 or TRBV12-4 to TRBJ1-6, with D uncertain. Trimming stripped 5 bases from V and 11 bases from J, with 13 bases between. The CDR3 loop spans 13 amino acids. CDR3 DNA: TGTGCCAGCAGTCCCAGGTTCAGAGCACCCCTCCACTTT. Its protein is CASSPRFRAPLHF.

The chain employs TRBV27 and TRBJ1-4; perhaps TRBD1 as D (6 bases). The CDR3 has 14 residues. The ends were cut back, 3 bases at V and 5 bases at J, with 10 bases in the middle. Germline V gene data show CDR1 as MNHEY and CDR2 as SMNVEV (reference sequence). CDR3 DNA: TGTGCCAGCAGTTTGGGGACAAGAAATGAAAAACTGTTTTTT. It encodes CASSLGTRNEKLFF.

The chain links TRBV6-2 or TRBV6-3 to TRBJ1-2; D not certain. The V gene's germline CDR1 is MNHEY and CDR2 SVGEGT. The V and J ends lost 2 bases and 0 bases respectively, with 7 bases between them. CDR3 length: 14 residues. The DNA of the CDR3 is TGTGCCAGCAGTTACGAGGGCACTAACTATGGCTACACCTTC. Translating gives CASSYEGTNYGYTF.

The sample holds a few counts of this clone. V is TRBV4-1 and J is TRBJ1-3; D is ambiguous. Germline V lookup: CDR1 MGHRA, CDR2 YSYEKL. The germline V and J ends were trimmed by 2 bases and 0 bases, with 8 bases remaining between them. The CDR3 covers 15 residues. CDR3 sequence (DNA): TGCGCCAGCAGCCAACCTCTCTCCTCTGGAAACACCATATATTTT. Translating it yields CASSQPLSSGNTIYF.

This clone was seen once. DNA of the CDR3: TGCAGTGCTAGTCTGGGCTTAAAGCCCTACGAGCAGTACTTC. Its translation: CSASLGLKPYEQYF. V gene TRBV20-1 combines with J gene TRBJ2-7; no reliable D call. The germline V gene has CDR1 DFQATT and CDR2 SNEGSKA (reference sequence). There are 14 residues in the CDR3. Deletions cut 3 bases from V and 2 bases from J, with 14 bases between.

This clone was seen more than once but under ten times. The sample has other DNA sequences that encode this CDR3 too. The chain recombines TRBV7-2 with TRBJ2-6; TRBD2 is a possible D gene (5 bases). The CDR3 loop spans 16 amino acids. Germline V CDR1 and CDR2: SGHTA, FQGNSA. V was trimmed by 5 bases and J by 1 base, leaving 12 bases between them. The CDR3 DNA is TGTGCCAGCAGCCTGGGCGGCGGGTCTGGGGCCAACGTCCTGACTTTC. Its protein is CASSLGGGSGANVLTF.

The chain has TRBV30 and TRBJ1-2; 8 nucleotides agree with TRBD1. Unmatched junction bases numbered 8, after V lost 2 bases and J lost 6 bases. The CDR3 contains 14 residues. From germline, CDR1 is GTSNPN and CDR2 SVGIG (reference sequence). The CDR3 sequence: CAWSYSRTGHGYTF. As DNA, the CDR3 is TGTGCCTGGAGTTATTCTAGGACAGGGCATGGCTACACCTTC.

This chain connects TRBV6-2 or TRBV6-3 to TRBJ1-3; D gene unclear. Looked up from germline, CDR1 is MNHEY and CDR2 is SVGEGT. The length of the CDR3 is 17 residues. Between the trimmed V and J ends, which lost 2 bases and 0 bases, there was a span of 14 bases. This CDR3 reads CASSYAGVADSGNTIYF. CDR3 DNA: TGTGCCAGCAGTTACGCCGGGGTAGCTGACTCTGGAAACACCATATATTTT.

The chain joins TRBV7-9 to TRBJ2-3; tentatively, D is TRBD2 (7 bases). Germline V gene data show CDR1 as SEHNR and CDR2 as FQNEAQ (reference sequence). V dropped 5 bases and J dropped 3 bases, with 18 bases sitting between them. This CDR3 is 16 amino acids long. In DNA form, the CDR3 reads TGTGCCAGCAGCCCCGCACGGGGGGCGGATACAGATACGCAGTATTTT. Amino acid sequence: CASSPARGADTDTQYF.

The rearrangement links TRBV5-4 to TRBJ1-2, with 7 bases identical to TRBD1. Germline-derived CDR1 and CDR2 are SGHNT and YYREEE (reference sequence). This CDR3 spans 14 amino acids. Trimming cost V 4 bases and J 8 bases; bases outside gene matches: 11. CDR3 region: CASSPRTGRAGYTF. The CDR3 DNA reads TGTGCCAGCAGCCCACGGACAGGCCGGGCGGGCTACACCTTC.